Many counts were recorded for the clone carrying this T cell receptor beta chain. The data were obtained in a study of neurological immune-mediated disorders. V gave up 1 base and J gave up 8 bases, with 18 bases separating them. Germline CDR1 and CDR2: SGDLS and YYNGEE. The CDR3 covers 16 residues. TCRdb reanalysed the 5' RACE reads using MiXCR and keeps one entry per CDR3 protein. In the table there are over 25,000 distinct CDR3 sequences, approximately 16% of which are singletons. Time point denoted: technical triplicate 3. V and J are TRBV9 and TRBJ2-2, with TRBD2 as a possible D gene (6 bases). This receptor was identified in a female donor with HTLV-1-associated myelopathy (HAM/TSP). The sequenced sample consisted of CD4+ T cells from blood. CDR3 loop: CASSVKGLLGGGELFF. The CDR3 DNA sequence: TGTGCCAGCAGCGTAAAGGGTCTCCTGGGGGGAGGGGAGCTGTTTTTT.